The 2 T cell receptor beta chains reported below all come from one sample, sequenced in a study of T cells in tuberculosis. Sequencing used immunoSEQ multiplex PCR; TCRdb keeps in-frame clones, though not all of them. Here the sample spans over 30,000 clones, around 97% being singletons. Input material: PBMCs. These receptors were collected from a donor between 10 and 35 years old with latent tuberculosis or without tuberculosis infection.

J is TRBJ2-3 and V is TRBV30; 10 bases match TRBD1. After removal of 2 bases from V and 3 bases from J, the junction contained 5 bases not matched to a gene. Germline V gives CDR1 GTSNPN, CDR2 SVGIG (reference sequence). The CDR3 has 15 residues. The CDR3 nucleotides read TGTGCCTGGAGTCGACAGGGGGCAAGGACAGATACGCAGTATTTT. Amino acid sequence: CAWSRQGARTDTQYF.

The genes are TRBV15 and TRBJ2-7; 12 bases are shared with TRBD1. The CDR3 loop spans 17 amino acids. The V and J ends lost 1 base and 6 bases, in that order; junction bases with no gene match: 10. The V gene's germline CDR1 is LNHNV and CDR2 YYDKDF (reference sequence). The CDR3 is CATSRGLVGTGGAEQYF. The CDR3 nucleotides read TGTGCCACCAGCAGAGGTCTCGTGGGGACAGGGGGCGCCGAGCAGTACTTC.